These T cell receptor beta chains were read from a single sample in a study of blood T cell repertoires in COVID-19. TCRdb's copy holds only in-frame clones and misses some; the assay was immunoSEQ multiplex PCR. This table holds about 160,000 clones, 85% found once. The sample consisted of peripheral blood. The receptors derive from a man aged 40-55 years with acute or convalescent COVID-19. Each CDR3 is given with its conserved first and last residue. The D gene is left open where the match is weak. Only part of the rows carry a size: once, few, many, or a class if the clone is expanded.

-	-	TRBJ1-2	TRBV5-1	TGCGCCAGCAGCTTGTTGGTGGGCGAGGGAGGTGGCTACACCTTC	CASSLLVGEGGGYTF
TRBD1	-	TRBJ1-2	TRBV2	TGTGCCAGCAGCCCTGGGACAGGGGGGTACTATGGCTACACCTTC	CASSPGTGGYYGYTF
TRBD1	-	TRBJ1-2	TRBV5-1	TGCGCCAGCAGCTTAGGACAGGGGGATCTCTATGGCTACACCTTC	CASSLGQGDLYGYTF
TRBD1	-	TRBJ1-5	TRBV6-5	TGTGCCAGCAGTCTTACAGGGGTCAATCAGCCCCAGCATTTT	CASSLTGVNQPQHF
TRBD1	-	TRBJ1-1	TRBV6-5	TGTGCCAGCAGGTTAATCAGGGGGACAGGCACTGAAGCTTTCTTT	CASRLIRGTGTEAFF
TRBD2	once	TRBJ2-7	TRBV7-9	TGTGCCAGCAGCTATGAAAGGGGAGCGGGGGAGCAGTACTTC	CASSYERGAGEQYF
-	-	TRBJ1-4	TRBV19	TGTGCCAGTAGTTTGGGGGCTGGGGAAAAACTGTTTTTT	CASSLGAGEKLFF
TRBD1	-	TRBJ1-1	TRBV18	TGTGCCAGCTCCCAGACAGGGGGCACTGAAGCTTTCTTT	CASSQTGGTEAFF
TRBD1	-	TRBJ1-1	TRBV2	TGTGCCACCAAGGGACAGATATTAAACACTGAAGCTTTCTTT	CATKGQILNTEAFF
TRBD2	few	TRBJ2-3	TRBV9	TGTGCCAGCAGCGCAGCGGGGGCCCCCAGCACAGATACGCAGTATTTT	CASSAAGAPSTDTQYF
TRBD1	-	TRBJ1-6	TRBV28	TGTGCCGGGAGACAGGGAAATTCACCCCTCCACTTT	CAGRQGNSPLHF
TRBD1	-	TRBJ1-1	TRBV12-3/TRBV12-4	TGTGCCAGCAGTTTAGGACAGGGCACTGAAGCTTTCTTT	CASSLGQGTEAFF
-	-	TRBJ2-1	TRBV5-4	TGTGCCAGCAGCTTTGGTCCCAGCGGCAATGAGCAGTTCTTC	CASSFGPSGNEQFF
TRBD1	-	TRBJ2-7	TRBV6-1	TGTGCCAGCCGTGACAGGGAATACGAGCAGTACTTC	CASRDREYEQYF
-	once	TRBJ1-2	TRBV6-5	TGTGCCAGCAGTTACTCCCGGGGTGGCTACACCTTC	CASSYSRGGYTF
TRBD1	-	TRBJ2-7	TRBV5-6	TGTGCCAGCAGCTTGGGGACAGGGGTACCGTACGAGCAGTACTTC	CASSLGTGVPYEQYF
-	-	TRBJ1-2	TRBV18	TGTGCCAGCTCACCACCAGGGGTGGGTGGCTACACCTTC	CASSPPGVGGYTF
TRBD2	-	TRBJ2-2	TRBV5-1	TGCGCCAGCAGCCCGTTAGTAGCGGGGGGATCCACCGGGGAGCTGTTTTTT	CASSPLVAGGSTGELFF
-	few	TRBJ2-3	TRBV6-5	TGTGCCAACAGCATGTCGGGGGACTTCACAGATACGCAGTATTTT	CANSMSGDFTDTQYF
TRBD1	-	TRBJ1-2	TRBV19	TGTGCCAGTAGTACACCTGGACAGGGGGCGACGGGCTACACCTTC	CASSTPGQGATGYTF
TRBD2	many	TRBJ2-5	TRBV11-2	TGTGCCAGCAGCTTTTGGGGGGGCCAAGAGACCCAGTACTTC	CASSFWGGQETQYF
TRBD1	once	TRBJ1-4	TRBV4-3	TGCGCCAGCAGCCAGGGACAGGGTAATGAAAAACTGTTTTTT	CASSQGQGNEKLFF
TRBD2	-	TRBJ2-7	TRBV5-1	TGCGCCAGCAGCTTGGGAGGGGAGGGCGCCTACGAGCAGTACTTC	CASSLGGEGAYEQYF
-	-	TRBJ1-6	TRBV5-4	TGTGCCAGCAGCTTGGGCGCCTTAAATTCACCCCTCCACTTT	CASSLGALNSPLHF
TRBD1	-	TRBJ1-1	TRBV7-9	TGTGCCAGCAGCTTCGGACAGGGGATGAACACTGAAGCTTTCTTT	CASSFGQGMNTEAFF
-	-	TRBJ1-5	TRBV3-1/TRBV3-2	TGTGCCAGCAGCCAAGACGAGGGGGGGAGCAATCAGCCCCAGCATTTT	CASSQDEGGSNQPQHF
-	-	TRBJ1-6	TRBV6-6	TGTGCCAGCAGCTCCGATTCACCCCTCCACTTT	CASSSDSPLHF
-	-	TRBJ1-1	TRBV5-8	TGTGCCAGCAGCTCTCAGGGAAGTAGGGCTTTCTTT	CASSSQGSRAFF
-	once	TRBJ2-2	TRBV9	TGTGCCAGCAGCGTAGCAAGCGACACCGGGGAGCTGTTTTTT	CASSVASDTGELFF
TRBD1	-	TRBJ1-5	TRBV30	TGTGCCTGGAGACGACAGGGGCCACCATCCAATCAGCCCCAGCATTTT	CAWRRQGPPSNQPQHF
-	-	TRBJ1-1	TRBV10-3	TGTGCCATGAGGGAGATGAGAAACACTGAAGCTTTCTTT	CAMREMRNTEAFF
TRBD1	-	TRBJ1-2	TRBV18	TGTGCCAGCTCTCCCGTTAGGGACAGGGCCGACTATGGCTACACCTTC	CASSPVRDRADYGYTF
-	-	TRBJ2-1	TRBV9	TGTGCCAGCAGCGTCAGCATGAGAGGATACAATGAGCAGTTCTTC	CASSVSMRGYNEQFF
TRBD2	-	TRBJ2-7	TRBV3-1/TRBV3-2	TGTGCCAGCAGCCAAAGGACTAGCGGGATCAACGAGCAGTACTTC	CASSQRTSGINEQYF
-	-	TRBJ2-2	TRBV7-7	TGTGCTAGCAGCCCTCGGGGCAGGGAGGCCGGGGAGCTGTTTTTT	CASSPRGREAGELFF
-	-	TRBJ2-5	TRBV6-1	TGTGCCAGCAGTGAAAACCCGGGAGTCCAAGAGACCCAGTACTTC	CASSENPGVQETQYF
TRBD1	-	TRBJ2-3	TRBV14	TGTGCCAGCAGCCAAGAGGGGACAGGGTTGGCGTGGCCAGATACGCAGTATTTT	CASSQEGTGLAWPDTQYF
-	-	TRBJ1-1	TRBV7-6	TGTGCCAGCAGCTCAACCCACAGGGTCAACACTGAAGCTTTCTTT	CASSSTHRVNTEAFF
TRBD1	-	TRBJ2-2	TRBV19	TGTGCCAGTAGTACCGGACAGGGCACCGGGGAGCTGTTTTTT	CASSTGQGTGELFF
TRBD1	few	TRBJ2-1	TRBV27	TGTGCCAGCAGTCTCCGCCCTACCCGGACAGGCAATGAGCAGTTCTTC	CASSLRPTRTGNEQFF
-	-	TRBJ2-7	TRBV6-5	TGTGCCAGCACCCTCATAACAGGGACCTACGAGCAGTACTTC	CASTLITGTYEQYF
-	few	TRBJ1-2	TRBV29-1	TGCAGCGTTGATAAACGGCAGGGGTATGGCTACACCTTC	CSVDKRQGYGYTF
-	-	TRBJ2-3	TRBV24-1	TGTGCCACCAGTGATACAGGGACGGATACGCAGTATTTT	CATSDTGTDTQYF
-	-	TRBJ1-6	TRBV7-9	TGTGCCAGCAGCGGTGCGGGGGGGGGCAATTCACCCCTCCACTTT	CASSGAGGGNSPLHF
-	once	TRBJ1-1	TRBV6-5	TGTGCCAGCCGGGTAGGGAACACTGAAGCTTTCTTT	CASRVGNTEAFF
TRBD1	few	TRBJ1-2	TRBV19	TGTGCCAGTAGTCACCGTCCAGGACAGGGGGCGCGTGGCTACACCTTC	CASSHRPGQGARGYTF
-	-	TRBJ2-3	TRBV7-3	TGTGCCAGCAGCTTAAGGGCTAGAGGAGCGGGCACAGATACGCAGTATTTT	CASSLRARGAGTDTQYF
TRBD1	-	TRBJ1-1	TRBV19	TGTGCCAGTAGGAACAGGGGTTACGGAGCTGAAGCTTTCTTT	CASRNRGYGAEAFF
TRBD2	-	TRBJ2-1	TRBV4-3	TGCGCCAGCAGCCAAAGACTAGCGGGCTCCTACAATGAGCAGTTCTTC	CASSQRLAGSYNEQFF
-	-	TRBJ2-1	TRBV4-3	TGCGCCAGCAGCCAAGGGGCTGACACGTCGGGGGATGAGCAGTTCTTC	CASSQGADTSGDEQFF